The sequence of this TCR beta chain was determined in a study of ipilimumab plus nivolumab after autologous stem cell transplantation. Study context: Both relapsed and primary refractory DLBCL were included.

Generated by immunoSEQ multiplex PCR, the TCRdb table keeps only in-frame clones and is missing some. The profile covers 17,000 or so clones, with 79% appearing a single time and approximately 34% taken by the ten largest. Germline CDR1 reads SGHRS; CDR2 reads YFSETQ. Trimming left V 1 base short and J 5 bases short, with 16 bases between. The CDR3 totals 15 residues. The TCR sequence derives from a male donor with diffuse large B-cell lymphoma. The source was PBMCs, collected in a trial of ipilimumab plus nivolumab as post-transplant consolidation. V usage is TRBV5-1 and J usage is TRBJ2-7; D is possibly TRBD2 (6 bases). CDR3 sequence (DNA): TGCGCCAGCAGCTTGACGGCTAGCGCTTCCAACGAGCAGTACTTC. Translation gives CASSLTASASNEQYF.